This TCR beta chain was identified in a study of CD8+ T cells in alopecia areata. Reverse transcribed after extraction, RNA yielded cDNA as the sequencing template. Some clones are missing from TCRdb's copy, which holds only in-frame ones; the method was immunoSEQ multiplex PCR. The table shows 110,000 to 150,000 clones, with less than 70% occurring only once. Trimming removed 7 bases at V and 2 bases at J, with 9 bases between. From germline, CDR1 is LNHDA and CDR2 SQIVND (reference sequence). The CDR3 is made up of 13 amino acids. The treatment is: oral pan-JAK inhibitor, 5-10 mg twice daily. Source: CD8+ T cells sorted from blood, taken at week 4, from a patient treated with tofacitinib. The V gene is TRBV19, the J gene TRBJ1-5; possibly TRBD1 for D (5 bases). The receptor was derived from a human donor with alopecia areata. The CDR3 protein is CASTMGGNQPQHF. Here the CDR3 DNA reads TGTGCCAGTACCATGGGGGGCAATCAGCCCCAGCATTTT.